The present T cell receptor (beta chain) was sequenced within a study of T cells after yellow fever vaccination. TCRdb itself ran the 5' RACE reads through MiXCR, one entry per CDR3 protein. The table lists about 580,000 distinct CDR3 sequences, about a sixth of them singletons. Sample: PBMCs, taken 4 to 5 days after the first yellow fever vaccination. This receptor was identified in a man aged 18 to 29 who received the YFV17D yellow fever vaccine.

The CDR3 DNA sequence: TGTGCCAGCAGTTTAGAAAGGGGGTTCGATGGCTACACCTTC. Translating gives CASSLERGFDGYTF. The V call is TRBV12-3 or TRBV12-4, the J call TRBJ1-2, with D possibly TRBD1 on 6 matching bases. The V end was cut by 1 base, the J end by 6 bases, with 12 bases between. CDR3 size: 14 residues.